This entry concerns a single T cell receptor (beta chain). This clone was seen many times. Its binding antigen is unknown. No base-level quality is on record; no much larger clone is a single base apart. Before undergoing thyroid surgery, none of the patients had been given any kind of treatment. Patient clinical samples collected from about 2011 to 2018 were retrospectively analysed using T-cell receptor beta sequencing. Libraries were built with PCR. Sequencing relied on an Illumina HiSeq 4000. High-throughput sequencing was used to profile the TCR beta-chain CDR3 region of every patient. In the original analysis: A classifier to discriminate distant-metastatic papillary thyroid cancer patients was built from CDR3 differences across clinicopathological groups. To measure repertoire diversity the researchers used the Shannon index, while the Morisita-Horn index served to gauge how similar the tumor and blood repertoires were. TCRdb handled the public reads itself, with Q25 trimming in fastp and clone calling in MiXCR, and kept productive beta chains. The V and J calls and clone size are TCRdb's, not the authors'. Recorded for this sample are about 40,000 clones; about 10% of them occurred a single time. The ten largest clones represent approximately 20% of the sample.

This sample was included in a study of metastatic and nonmetastatic thyroid tumors (dated by TCRdb to about 2020). Context from the whole study: For patients with malignant and with benign thyroid disease, the researchers compared repertoires between peripheral blood samples and tumor or nodule tissue samples.

The full study reports these points: TCR beta diversity was reported as significantly higher in malignant tumors than in benign nodules, in both blood and tumor samples.

V and J lose 9 bases and 3 bases, and a span of 14 bases separates them. The germline V gene provides CDR1 ENHRY and CDR2 SYGVKD. Inclusive of the bounding cysteine and phenylalanine, the CDR3 is 14 residues long. The kept DNA is CDR3 alone, 42 bases in frame from the first base. The TCR comes from a female donor with papillary thyroid cancer or a benign thyroid nodule (not recorded which). Some clones in this sample may be carry-over from other donors' samples. Recombination connected TRBV10-3 to TRBJ2-2; TRBD1 is a weak D gene call, 6 bases matching. The sequencing input was blood. The CDR3 has the sequence CAIRGQFDTGELFF. The nucleotides are TGTGCCATTAGAGGACAGTTTGACACCGGGGAGCTGTTTTTT.